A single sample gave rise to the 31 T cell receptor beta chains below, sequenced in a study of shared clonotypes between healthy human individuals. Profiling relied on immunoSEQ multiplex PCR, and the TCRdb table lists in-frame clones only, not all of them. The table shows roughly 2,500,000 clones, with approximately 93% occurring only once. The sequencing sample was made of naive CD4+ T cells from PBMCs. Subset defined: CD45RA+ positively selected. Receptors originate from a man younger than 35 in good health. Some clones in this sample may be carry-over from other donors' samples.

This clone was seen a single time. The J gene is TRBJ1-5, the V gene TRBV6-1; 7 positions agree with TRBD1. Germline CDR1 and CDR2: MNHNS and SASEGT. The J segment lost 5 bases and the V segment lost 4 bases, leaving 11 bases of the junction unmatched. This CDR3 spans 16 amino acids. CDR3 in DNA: TGTGCCAGCAGTGGGGGCGGACAGGTCCGTTATCAGCCCCAGCATTTT. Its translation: CASSGGGQVRYQPQHF.

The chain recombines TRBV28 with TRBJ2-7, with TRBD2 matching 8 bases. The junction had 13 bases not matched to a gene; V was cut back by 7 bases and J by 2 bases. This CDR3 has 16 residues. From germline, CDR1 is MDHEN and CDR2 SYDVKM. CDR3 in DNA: TGTGCCAGCACCCTCGGGGGGGCGAGTTGGACCTACGAGCAGTACTTC. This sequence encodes CASTLGGASWTYEQYF.

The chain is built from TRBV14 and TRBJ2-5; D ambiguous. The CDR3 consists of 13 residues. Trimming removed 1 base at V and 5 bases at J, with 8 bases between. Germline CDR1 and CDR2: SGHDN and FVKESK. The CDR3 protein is CASSQVRWETQYF. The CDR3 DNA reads TGTGCCAGCAGCCAAGTTAGATGGGAGACCCAGTACTTC.

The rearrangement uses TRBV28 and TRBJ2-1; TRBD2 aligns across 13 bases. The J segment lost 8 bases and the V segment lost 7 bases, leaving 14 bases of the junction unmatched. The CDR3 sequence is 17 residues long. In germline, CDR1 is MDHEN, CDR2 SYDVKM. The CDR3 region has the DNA TGTGCCAGCAACGACCCTACCTGGACTAGCGGGAGTTATGAGCAGTTCTTC. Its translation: CASNDPTWTSGSYEQFF.

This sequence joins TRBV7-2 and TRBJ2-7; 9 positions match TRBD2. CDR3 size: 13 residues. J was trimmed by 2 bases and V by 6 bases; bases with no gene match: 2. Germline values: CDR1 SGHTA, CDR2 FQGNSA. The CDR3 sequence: CASRSSGAYEQYF. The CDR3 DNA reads TGTGCCAGCAGGTCTAGCGGGGCCTACGAGCAGTACTTC.

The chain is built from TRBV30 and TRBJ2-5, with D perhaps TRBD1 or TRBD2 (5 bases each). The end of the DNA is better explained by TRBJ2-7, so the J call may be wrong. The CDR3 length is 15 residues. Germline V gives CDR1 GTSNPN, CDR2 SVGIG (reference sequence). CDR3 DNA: TGTGCCTGGAGTCTCCGGGACCGGAGGCTATACGAGCAGTACTTC. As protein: CAWSLRDRRLYEQYF.

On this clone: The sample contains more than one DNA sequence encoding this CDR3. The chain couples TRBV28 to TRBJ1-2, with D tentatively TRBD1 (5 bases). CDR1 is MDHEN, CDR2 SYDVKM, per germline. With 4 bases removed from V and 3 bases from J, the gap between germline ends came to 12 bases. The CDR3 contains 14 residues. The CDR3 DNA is TGTGCCAGCAGTTCGGGGGGGGAAGACTATGGCTACACCTTC. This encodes CASSSGGEDYGYTF.

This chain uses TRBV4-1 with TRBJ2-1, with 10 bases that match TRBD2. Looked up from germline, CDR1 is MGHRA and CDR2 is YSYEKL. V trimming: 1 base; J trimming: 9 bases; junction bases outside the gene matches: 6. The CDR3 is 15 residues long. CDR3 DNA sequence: TGCGCCAGCAGCCAAGCTAGCGGGAGTTTTAGTGAGCAGTTCTTC. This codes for CASSQASGSFSEQFF.

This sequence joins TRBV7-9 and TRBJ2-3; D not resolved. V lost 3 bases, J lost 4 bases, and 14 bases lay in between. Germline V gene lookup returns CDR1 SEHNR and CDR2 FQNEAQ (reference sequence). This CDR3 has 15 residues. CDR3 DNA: TGTGCCAGCAGCTTCCTTATGGGCGAAGCAGATACGCAGTATTTT. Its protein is CASSFLMGEADTQYF.

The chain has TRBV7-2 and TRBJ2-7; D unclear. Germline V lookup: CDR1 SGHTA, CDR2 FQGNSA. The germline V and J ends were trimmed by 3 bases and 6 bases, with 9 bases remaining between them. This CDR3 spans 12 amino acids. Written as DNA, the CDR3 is TGTGCCAGCAGCTTGTTCGGAAGCGAGCAGTACTTC. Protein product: CASSLFGSEQYF.

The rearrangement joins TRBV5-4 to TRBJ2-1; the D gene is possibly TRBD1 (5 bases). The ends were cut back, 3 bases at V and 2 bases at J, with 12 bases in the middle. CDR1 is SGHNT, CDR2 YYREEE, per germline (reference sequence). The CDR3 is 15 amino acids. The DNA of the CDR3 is TGTGCCAGCAGCTCTGGTAGGGGCGCCTACAATGAGCAGTTCTTC. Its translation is CASSSGRGAYNEQFF.

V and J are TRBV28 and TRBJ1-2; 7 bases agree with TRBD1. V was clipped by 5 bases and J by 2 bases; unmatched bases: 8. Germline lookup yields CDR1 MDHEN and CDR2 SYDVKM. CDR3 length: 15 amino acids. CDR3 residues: CASSTPGGPNYGYTF. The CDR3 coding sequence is TGTGCCAGCAGTACCCCAGGGGGTCCAAACTATGGCTACACCTTC.

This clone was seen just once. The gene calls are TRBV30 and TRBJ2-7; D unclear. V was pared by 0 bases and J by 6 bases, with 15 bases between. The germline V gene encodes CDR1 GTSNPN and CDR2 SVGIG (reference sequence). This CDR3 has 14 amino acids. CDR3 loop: CAWSVLGELGEQYF. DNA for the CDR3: TGTGCCTGGAGTGTTCTTGGGGAATTGGGCGAGCAGTACTTC.

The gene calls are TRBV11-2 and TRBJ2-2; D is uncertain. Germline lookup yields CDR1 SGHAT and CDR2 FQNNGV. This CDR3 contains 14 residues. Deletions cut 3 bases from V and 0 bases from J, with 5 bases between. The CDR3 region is CASSFSSNTGELFF. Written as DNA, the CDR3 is TGTGCCAGCAGCTTCAGTTCGAACACCGGGGAGCTGTTTTTT.

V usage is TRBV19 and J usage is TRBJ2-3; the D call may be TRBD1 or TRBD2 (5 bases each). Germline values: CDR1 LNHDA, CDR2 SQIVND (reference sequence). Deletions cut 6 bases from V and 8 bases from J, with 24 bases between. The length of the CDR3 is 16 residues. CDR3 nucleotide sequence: TGTGCCAGTAGGGTGGGACCGGGGCCCCATGAGGTTACGCAGTATTTT. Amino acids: CASRVGPGPHEVTQYF.

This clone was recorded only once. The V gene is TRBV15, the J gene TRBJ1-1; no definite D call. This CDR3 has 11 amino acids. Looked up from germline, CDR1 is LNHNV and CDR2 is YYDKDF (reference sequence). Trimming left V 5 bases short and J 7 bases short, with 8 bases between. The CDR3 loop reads CATSFYFEAFF. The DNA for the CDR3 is TGTGCCACCAGCTTCTACTTTGAAGCTTTCTTT.

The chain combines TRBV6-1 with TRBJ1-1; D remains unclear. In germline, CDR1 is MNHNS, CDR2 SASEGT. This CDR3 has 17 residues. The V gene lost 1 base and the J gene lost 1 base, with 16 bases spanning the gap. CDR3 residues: CASSEDPQTLPNTEAFF. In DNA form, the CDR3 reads TGTGCCAGCAGTGAAGACCCCCAGACCCTCCCGAACACTGAAGCTTTCTTT.

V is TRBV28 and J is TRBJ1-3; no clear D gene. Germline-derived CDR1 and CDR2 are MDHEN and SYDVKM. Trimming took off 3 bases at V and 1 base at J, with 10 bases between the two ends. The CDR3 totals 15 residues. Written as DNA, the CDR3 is TGTGCCAGCAGTTTTTCCGGGAATTCTGGAAACACCATATATTTT. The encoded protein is CASSFSGNSGNTIYF.

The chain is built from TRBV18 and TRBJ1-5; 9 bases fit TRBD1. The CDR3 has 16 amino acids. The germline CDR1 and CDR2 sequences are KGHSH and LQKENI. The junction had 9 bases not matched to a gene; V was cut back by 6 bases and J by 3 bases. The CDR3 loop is CASSEGQGGSNQPQHF. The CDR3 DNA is TGTGCCAGCTCGGAGGGACAGGGCGGCTCCAATCAGCCCCAGCATTTT.

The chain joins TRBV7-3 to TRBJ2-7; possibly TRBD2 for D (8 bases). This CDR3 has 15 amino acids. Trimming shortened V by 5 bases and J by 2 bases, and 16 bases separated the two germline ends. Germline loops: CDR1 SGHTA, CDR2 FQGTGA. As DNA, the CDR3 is TGTGCCAGCAGCCCTACCGGGAGGGGGCCCTACGAGCAGTACTTC. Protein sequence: CASSPTGRGPYEQYF.

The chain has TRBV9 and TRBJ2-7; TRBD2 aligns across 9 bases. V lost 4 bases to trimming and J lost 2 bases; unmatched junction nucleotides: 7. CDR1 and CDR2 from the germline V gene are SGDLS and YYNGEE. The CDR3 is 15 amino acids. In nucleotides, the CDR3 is TGTGCCAGCAGCCCCCGACTAGCGGCCCCCTACGAGCAGTACTTC. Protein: CASSPRLAAPYEQYF.

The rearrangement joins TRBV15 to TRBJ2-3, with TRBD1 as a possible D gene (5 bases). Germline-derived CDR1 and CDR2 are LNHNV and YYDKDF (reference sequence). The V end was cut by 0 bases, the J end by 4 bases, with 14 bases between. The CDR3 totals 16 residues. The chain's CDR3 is CATSREAVTRADTQYF. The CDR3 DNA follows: TGTGCCACCAGCAGAGAGGCGGTAACCAGGGCAGATACGCAGTATTTT.

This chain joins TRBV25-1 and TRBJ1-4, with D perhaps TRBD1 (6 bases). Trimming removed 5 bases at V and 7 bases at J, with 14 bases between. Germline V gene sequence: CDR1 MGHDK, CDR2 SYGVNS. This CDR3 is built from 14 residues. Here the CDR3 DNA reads TGTGCCAGCAGTAACAGGGAAGCGGGTGAAAAACTGTTTTTT. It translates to CASSNREAGEKLFF.

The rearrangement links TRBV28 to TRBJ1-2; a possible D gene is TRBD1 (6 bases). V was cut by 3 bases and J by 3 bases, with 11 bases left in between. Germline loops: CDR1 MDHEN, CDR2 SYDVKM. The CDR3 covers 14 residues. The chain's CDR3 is CASSFPSGDYGYTF. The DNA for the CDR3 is TGTGCCAGCAGTTTTCCCTCAGGGGACTATGGCTACACCTTC.

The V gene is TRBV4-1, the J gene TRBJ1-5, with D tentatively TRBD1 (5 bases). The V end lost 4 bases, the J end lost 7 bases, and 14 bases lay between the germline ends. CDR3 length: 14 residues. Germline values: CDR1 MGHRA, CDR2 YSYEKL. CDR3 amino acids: CASSPDRRGQPQHF. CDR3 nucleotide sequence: TGCGCCAGCAGCCCGGATAGGAGGGGACAGCCCCAGCATTTT.

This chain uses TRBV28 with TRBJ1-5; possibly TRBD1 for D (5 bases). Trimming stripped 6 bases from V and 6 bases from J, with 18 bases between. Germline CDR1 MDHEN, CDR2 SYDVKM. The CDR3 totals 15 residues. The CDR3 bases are TGTGCCAGCAGACCTTACTGGGGGAGGGTTCAGCCCCAGCATTTT. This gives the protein CASRPYWGRVQPQHF.

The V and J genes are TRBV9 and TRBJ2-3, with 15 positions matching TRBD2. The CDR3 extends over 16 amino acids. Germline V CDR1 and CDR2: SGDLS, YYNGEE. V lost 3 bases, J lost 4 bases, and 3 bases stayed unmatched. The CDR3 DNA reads TGTGCCAGCAGCGCCGGACTAGCGGGAGGGGCAGATACGCAGTATTTT. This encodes CASSAGLAGGADTQYF.

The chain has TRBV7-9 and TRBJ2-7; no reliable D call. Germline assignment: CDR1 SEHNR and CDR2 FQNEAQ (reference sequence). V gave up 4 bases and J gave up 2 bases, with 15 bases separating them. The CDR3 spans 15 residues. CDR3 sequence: CASSSQYYQTYEQYF. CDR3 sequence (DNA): TGTGCCAGCAGCTCCCAATATTACCAAACCTACGAGCAGTACTTC.

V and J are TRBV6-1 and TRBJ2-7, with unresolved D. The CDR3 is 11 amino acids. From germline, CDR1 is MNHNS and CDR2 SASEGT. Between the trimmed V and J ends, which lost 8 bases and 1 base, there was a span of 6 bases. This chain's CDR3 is CASDTSYEQYF. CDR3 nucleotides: TGTGCCAGCGATACATCCTACGAGCAGTACTTC.

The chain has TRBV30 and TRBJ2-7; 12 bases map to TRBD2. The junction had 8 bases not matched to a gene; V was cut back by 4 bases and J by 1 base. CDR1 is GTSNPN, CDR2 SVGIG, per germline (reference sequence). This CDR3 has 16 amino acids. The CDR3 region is CAWNRGGLAGSYEQYF. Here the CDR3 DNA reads TGTGCCTGGAATAGGGGGGGACTAGCGGGTTCCTACGAGCAGTACTTC.

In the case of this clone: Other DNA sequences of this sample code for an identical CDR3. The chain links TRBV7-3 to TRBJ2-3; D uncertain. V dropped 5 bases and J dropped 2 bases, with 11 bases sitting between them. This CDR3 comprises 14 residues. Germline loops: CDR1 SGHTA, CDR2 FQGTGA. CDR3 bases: TGTGCCAGCAGCCCCGGGCGGCTCACAGATACGCAGTATTTT. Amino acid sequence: CASSPGRLTDTQYF.